The 27 T cell receptor beta chains given below trace back to one sample, sequenced in a study of blood T cell repertoires in COVID-19. Here immunoSEQ multiplex PCR was the method, and the copy in TCRdb shows in-frame clones only, minus some. Of 110,000 to 150,000 clones listed, 80% were seen once; the top ten hold around 3.8%. Sample: peripheral blood. The receptor source for this set is a man in his 70s who had recovered from COVID-19.

This clone was counted only a few times. The CDR3 loop is CATSDFPLAGNEQFF. DNA for the CDR3: TGTGCCACCAGTGATTTCCCGCTAGCGGGAAATGAGCAGTTCTTC. The chain couples TRBV24-1 to TRBJ2-1; 9 bases are a match to TRBD2. There are 15 residues in the CDR3. The germline V gene has CDR1 KGHDR and CDR2 SFDVKD. V was pared by 1 base and J by 7 bases, with 4 bases of the junction left unmatched.

The rearrangement uses TRBV11-2 and TRBJ2-5, with 9 bases identical to TRBD2. The CDR3 runs 14 residues. The V segment lost 6 bases and the J segment 5 bases; nucleotides outside the gene matches: 7. The germline V gene encodes CDR1 SGHAT and CDR2 FQNNGV. Written as DNA, the CDR3 is TGTGCCAGCAGGAGGAGCGGGAGGCCCGAGACCCAGTACTTC. It translates to CASRRSGRPETQYF.

This clone was detected once. CDR3 amino acids: CASSPLASGLNYEQFF. Here the CDR3 DNA reads TGTGCCAGCAGCCCCTTGGCTAGCGGACTGAACTATGAGCAGTTCTTC. The rearrangement joins TRBV11-2 to TRBJ2-1; 7 nucleotides line up with TRBD2. The V gene end was trimmed by 5 bases and the J gene end by 8 bases; junction bases not matched to a gene: 15. The CDR3 has 16 residues. Germline V gene sequence: CDR1 SGHAT, CDR2 FQNNGV.

V and J are TRBV5-4 and TRBJ2-7, with a tentative D call TRBD1 (6 bases). Germline assignment: CDR1 SGHNT and CDR2 YYREEE (reference sequence). V was shortened by 4 bases and J by 2 bases, with 19 bases between the two germline ends. There are 16 residues in the CDR3. The CDR3 nucleotides read TGTGCCAGCAGCCAATCGACAGGCCCCCCTACCTACGAGCAGTACTTC. This encodes CASSQSTGPPTYEQYF. Looking up the rest from reference TRBV5-4 and TRBJ2-7 gives the full variable domain: ETGVTQSPTHLIKTRGQQVTLRCSSQSGHNTVSWYQQALGQGPQFIFQYYREEENGRGNFPPRFSGLQFPNYSSELNVNALELDDSALYLCASSQSTGPPTYEQYFGPGTRLTVT.

The V gene is TRBV5-1, the J gene TRBJ2-3; 7 bases agree with TRBD2. V was clipped by 1 base and J by 1 base; unmatched bases: 9. The V gene's germline CDR1 is SGHRS and CDR2 YFSETQ. CDR3 length: 17 amino acids. The CDR3 DNA sequence: TGCGCCAGCAGCTTGCTGCCTGACAGCGGGGGCACAGATACGCAGTATTTT. Translating gives CASSLLPDSGGTDTQYF.

This clone turned up a few times. V is TRBV5-4 and J is TRBJ2-3; 8 bases match TRBD2. Trimming removed 4 bases from V and 1 base from J; junction bases left unmatched: 2. The CDR3 consists of 14 residues. Germline values: CDR1 SGHNT, CDR2 YYREEE (reference sequence). Here the CDR3 reads CASSKTSGTDTQYF. The DNA of the CDR3 is TGTGCCAGCAGCAAGACTAGCGGCACAGATACGCAGTATTTT. Combining the CDR3 with reference TRBV5-4 and TRBJ2-3 gives the whole variable domain ETGVTQSPTHLIKTRGQQVTLRCSSQSGHNTVSWYQQALGQGPQFIFQYYREEENGRGNFPPRFSGLQFPNYSSELNVNALELDDSALYLCASSKTSGTDTQYFGPGTRLTVL.

In its sample, this clone was seen a few times. The chain has TRBV3-1 (or the pseudogene TRBV3-2) and TRBJ2-7, with 12 bases that match TRBD1. CDR3 length: 14 residues. Germline loops: CDR1 LGHDT, CDR2 YNNKEL (reference sequence). V shed 4 bases and J 7 bases; nucleotides not matched to a gene: 5. CDR3 amino acids: CASSRGQGAGEQYF. DNA for the CDR3: TGTGCCAGCAGCCGGGGACAGGGGGCTGGAGAGCAGTACTTC.

V gene TRBV30 combines with J gene TRBJ2-2; TRBD1 is a possible D gene (6 bases). Germline V gene sequence: CDR1 GTSNPN, CDR2 SVGIG (reference sequence). The V end was cut by 2 bases, the J end by 6 bases, with 10 bases between. The CDR3 totals 13 residues. The CDR3 DNA reads TGTGCCTGGAGTACAGGGTCGGCCGGGGAGCTGTTTTTT. Amino acid sequence: CAWSTGSAGELFF. The full variable domain, its missing parts supplied by reference TRBV30 and TRBJ2-2, is SQTIHQWPATLVQPVGSPLSLECTVEGTSNPNLYWYRQAAGRGLQLLFYSVGIGQISSEVPQNLSASRPQDRQFILSSKKLLLSDSGFYLCAWSTGSAGELFFGEGSRLTVL.

CDR3 sequence reads: CATSRDKSGRETQYF. The CDR3 coding sequence is TGTGCCACCAGCAGAGATAAATCAGGGAGGGAGACCCAGTACTTC. The rearrangement links TRBV15 to TRBJ2-5; perhaps TRBD2 as D (6 bases). V lost 0 bases, J lost 5 bases, and 13 bases lay in between. The CDR3 has 15 residues. Germline loops: CDR1 LNHNV, CDR2 YYDKDF (reference sequence).

This clone occurred a few times. This chain connects TRBV5-1 to TRBJ2-1, with TRBD2 matching 13 bases. Germline values: CDR1 SGHRS, CDR2 YFSETQ. V trimming: 0 bases; J trimming: 9 bases; junction bases outside the gene matches: 3. The CDR3 runs 15 residues. In DNA form, the CDR3 reads TGCGCCAGCAGCTTGGAACTAGCGGGAGGGATTGAGCAGTTCTTC. It yields the protein CASSLELAGGIEQFF.

The chain links TRBV9 to TRBJ2-7, with 8 bases lining up with TRBD1. Germline-derived CDR1 and CDR2 are SGDLS and YYNGEE. The CDR3 loop spans 17 amino acids. Trimming at V came to 4 bases and at J to 5 bases, leaving 17 bases not matched to a gene. This chain's CDR3 is CASSPVYSRQGRNEQYF. The CDR3 DNA reads as TGTGCCAGCAGCCCCGTTTATTCTAGACAGGGGAGGAACGAGCAGTACTTC.

The gene calls are TRBV28 and TRBJ2-5; 7 positions agree with TRBD1. This CDR3 has 15 amino acids. With V trimmed by 8 bases and J by 5 bases, 14 bases remained unmatched. Germline V gene lookup returns CDR1 MDHEN and CDR2 SYDVKM. The CDR3 sequence: CASHPAGTARETQYF. Here the CDR3 DNA reads TGTGCCAGCCACCCGGCCGGGACAGCAAGGGAGACCCAGTACTTC.

J is TRBJ2-7 and V is TRBV10-3; D might be TRBD2 (5 bases). This CDR3 is 14 amino acids long. CDR1 ENHRY and CDR2 SYGVKD come from the germline V gene. V was clipped by 0 bases and J by 7 bases, with 13 bases between them. CDR3 loop: CAISESTRDQEQYF. CDR3 sequence (DNA): TGTGCCATCAGTGAGTCGACCCGGGATCAAGAGCAGTACTTC.

This chain links TRBV4-3 with TRBJ2-1; 13 bases align to TRBD2. Unmatched junction bases numbered 5, after V lost 1 base and J lost 8 bases. Germline V gene sequence: CDR1 LGHNA, CDR2 YSLEER. This CDR3 spans 16 amino acids. The CDR3: CASSQGTSGSRDEQFF. In nucleotides, the CDR3 is TGCGCCAGCAGCCAAGGGACTAGCGGGAGTAGGGATGAGCAGTTCTTC.

The rearrangement uses TRBV4-1 and TRBJ2-1; 12 bases are shared with TRBD2. CDR1 and CDR2 from the germline V gene are MGHRA and YSYEKL. V was pared by 0 bases and J by 8 bases, with 8 bases of the junction left unmatched. The CDR3 extends over 17 amino acids. CDR3 region: CASSQDPRLAGVYEQFF. CDR3 nucleotide sequence: TGCGCCAGCAGCCAAGATCCTAGACTAGCGGGAGTGTATGAGCAGTTCTTC.

V and J are TRBV18 and TRBJ2-7, with D possibly matching TRBD2 (6 bases). Looked up from germline, CDR1 is KGHSH and CDR2 is LQKENI. V lost 6 bases to trimming and J lost 2 bases, with 11 bases between them. The CDR3 runs to 13 residues. CDR3 DNA: TGTGCCAGCTCTTTCGGGAGACCCTACGAGCAGTACTTC. This translates into CASSFGRPYEQYF.

The genes are TRBV3-1 (or the pseudogene TRBV3-2) and TRBJ1-3; D may be TRBD1 (5 bases). CDR1 and CDR2 (germline): LGHDT, YNNKEL (reference sequence). V lost 2 bases and J 2 bases, leaving 16 bases between the germline ends. The CDR3 totals 17 residues. The CDR3 DNA follows: TGTGCCAGCAGCCAAATTCCCGGGGGGTCACCTGGAAACACCATATATTTT. Translated, it gives CASSQIPGGSPGNTIYF.

The rearrangement links TRBV3-1 (or the pseudogene TRBV3-2) to TRBJ2-7; D unclear. The CDR3 contains 12 residues. Germline CDR1 reads LGHDT; CDR2 reads YNNKEL (reference sequence). Deletions cut 5 bases from V and 7 bases from J, with 12 bases between. CDR3 in DNA: TGTGCCAGCAGCGTACAGAAGTCGGAGCAGTACTTC. Its protein product is CASSVQKSEQYF.

V gene TRBV9 combines with J gene TRBJ2-1, with 11 bases that match TRBD2. Looked up from germline, CDR1 is SGDLS and CDR2 is YYNGEE. This CDR3 contains 17 residues. Germline trimming cut 4 bases from V and 3 bases from J; bases unmatched to any gene: 9. CDR3 sequence reads: CASSSSSGRKGYNEQFF. CDR3 nucleotide sequence: TGTGCCAGCAGCTCCTCTAGCGGGAGGAAGGGCTACAATGAGCAGTTCTTC.

V usage is TRBV5-6 and J usage is TRBJ1-1; D possibly corresponds to TRBD1 (5 bases). The germline CDR1 and CDR2 sequences are SGHDT and YYEEEE. The CDR3 contains 16 residues. Trimming stripped 4 bases from V and 0 bases from J, with 16 bases between. In DNA, the CDR3 is TGTGCCAGCAGCCCCGACAGCGGGCTTATGAACACTGAAGCTTTCTTT. It translates to CASSPDSGLMNTEAFF. Variable domain in full (rest from reference TRBV5-6 and TRBJ1-1): DAGVTQSPTHLIKTRGQQVTLRCSPKSGHDTVSWYQQALGQGPQFIFQYYEEEERQRGNFPDRFSGHQFPNYSSELNVNALLLGDSALYLCASSPDSGLMNTEAFFGQGTRLTVV.

The chain combines TRBV2 with TRBJ1-2; 8 bases align to TRBD1. Unmatched junction bases numbered 17, after V lost 5 bases and J lost 6 bases. The CDR3 consists of 17 residues. Germline CDR1 reads SNHLY; CDR2 reads FYNNEI. CDR3 coding DNA: TGTGCCAGCAGTAGAAGGTCGTCAGGGGGCGCCTACCATGGCTACACCTTC. As protein: CASSRRSSGGAYHGYTF.

This clone was observed at least ten times. The J gene is TRBJ2-2, the V gene TRBV2, with TRBD2 as a possible D gene (6 bases). In germline, CDR1 is SNHLY, CDR2 FYNNEI. Trimming removed 8 bases at V and 6 bases at J, with 19 bases between. The CDR3 has 15 residues. This CDR3 reads CASGPGGTASGELFF. CDR3 nucleotide sequence: TGTGCCAGCGGCCCTGGCGGGACTGCGTCCGGGGAGCTGTTTTTT.

The chain carries TRBV29-1 and TRBJ1-2, with D uncertain. Germline CDR1 is SQVTM and CDR2 is ANQGSEA. Trimming cost V 6 bases and J 4 bases, with 12 bases left between them. The CDR3 runs 12 residues. This chain's CDR3 is CSVLAGLYGYTF. In DNA, the CDR3 is TGCAGCGTCCTGGCTGGGCTCTATGGCTACACCTTC.

CDR3 DNA sequence: TGTGCCAGCAGGGCGACAGGGGTTTTTTATGGCTACACCTTC. Its protein is CASRATGVFYGYTF. The chain combines TRBV6-5 with TRBJ1-2, with TRBD1 matching 8 bases. Germline loops: CDR1 MNHEY, CDR2 SVGAGI. Germline trimming cut 6 bases from V and 5 bases from J; bases unmatched to any gene: 8. The CDR3 spans 14 residues.

This clone has just a few counts. V usage is TRBV12-3 or TRBV12-4 and J usage is TRBJ2-1; tentatively, D is TRBD2 (6 bases). CDR3 size: 13 residues. V lost 7 bases and J 4 bases, leaving 11 bases between the germline ends. This CDR3 is CASKPAGYNEQFF. For the CDR3, the DNA is TGTGCCAGCAAGCCGGCGGGGTACAATGAGCAGTTCTTC.

There are a few counts of this clone. The gene calls are TRBV4-1 and TRBJ2-1, with D unresolved. The CDR3 is 14 amino acids. V was trimmed by 9 bases and J by 0 bases, leaving 12 bases between them. Germline values: CDR1 MGHRA, CDR2 YSYEKL. CDR3 bases: TGCGCCAGGTTCACCCCGAGCTCCTACAATGAGCAGTTCTTC. Amino acid sequence: CARFTPSSYNEQFF.

The chain combines TRBV5-6 with TRBJ1-1; D uncertain. Germline V lookup: CDR1 SGHDT, CDR2 YYEEEE. The CDR3 contains 13 residues. V was clipped by 3 bases and J by 3 bases, with 9 bases between them. The CDR3 is CASSWVGDTEAFF. Written as DNA, the CDR3 is TGTGCCAGCAGCTGGGTCGGGGACACTGAAGCTTTCTTT.